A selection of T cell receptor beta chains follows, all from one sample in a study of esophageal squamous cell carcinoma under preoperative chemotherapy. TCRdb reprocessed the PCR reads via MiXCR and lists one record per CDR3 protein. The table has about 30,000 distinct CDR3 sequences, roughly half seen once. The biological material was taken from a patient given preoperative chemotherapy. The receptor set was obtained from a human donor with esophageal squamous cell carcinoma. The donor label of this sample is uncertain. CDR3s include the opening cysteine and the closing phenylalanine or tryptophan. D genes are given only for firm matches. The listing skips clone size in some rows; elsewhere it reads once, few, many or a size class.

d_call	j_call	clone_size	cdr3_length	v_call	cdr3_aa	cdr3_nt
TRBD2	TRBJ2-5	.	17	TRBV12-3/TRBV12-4	CASSLKSSSGGQETQYF	TGTGCCAGCAGTTTAAAAAGTTCTAGCGGGGGCCAAGAGACCCAGTACTTC
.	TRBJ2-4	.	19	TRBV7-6	CASSLDPPIAGRDQEIQYF	TGTGCCAGCAGCTTGGATCCGCCCATCGCGGGGCGTGACCAAGAGATTCAGTACTTC
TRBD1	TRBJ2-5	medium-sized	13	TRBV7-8	CASSRDRGETQYF	TGTGCCAGCAGTAGAGACAGGGGTGAGACCCAGTACTTC
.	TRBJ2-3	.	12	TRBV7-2	CAGRSSTDIQYF	TGTGCGGGCAGGAGCAGCACAGATATTCAGTATTTC
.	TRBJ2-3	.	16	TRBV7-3	CASRATGPSTKDTQYF	TGTGCGAGCCGCGCCACGGGGCCGTCAACCAAGGATACGCAGTATTTC
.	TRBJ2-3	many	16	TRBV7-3	CASSLTGGADTDTQYF	TGTGCCAGCAGCTTAACCGGGGGTGCCGACACAGATACGCAGTATTTT
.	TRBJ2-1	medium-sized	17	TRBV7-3	CASSFPDGGDRYNEQFF	TGTGCCAGCAGCTTCCCGGATGGCGGGGACCGCTACAATGAGCAGTTCTTC
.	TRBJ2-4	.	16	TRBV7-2	CASRLAGRGDQDIQYF	TGTGCCAGCAGGTTGGCGGGGCGGGGTGACCAAGACATCCAGTACTTC
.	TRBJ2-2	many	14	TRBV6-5	CASSYSKVARELFF	TGTGCCAGCAGTTACTCGAAGGTAGCGCGGGAGCTGTTTTTT
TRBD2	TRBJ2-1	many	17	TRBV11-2	CASSPVTSSTPYNEQFF	TGTGCCAGCAGCCCGGTGACTAGCTCAACCCCTTACAATGAGCAGTTCTTC
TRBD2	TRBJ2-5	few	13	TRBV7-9	CASSLGTRETQYF	TGTGCCAGCAGCTTAGGGACTAGGGAGACGCAGTACTTC
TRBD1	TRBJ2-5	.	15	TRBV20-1	CSATAPGQGIETQYF	TGCAGTGCTACCGCTCCGGGACAGGGAATAGAGACCCAGTACTTC
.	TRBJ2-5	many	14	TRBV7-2	CASSLSRGKETQYF	TGTGCCAGCAGCTTATCGAGGGGAAAAGAGACCCAGTACTTC
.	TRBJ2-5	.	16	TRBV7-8	CASRGGAGRSPETQYF	TGTGCCAGCAGGGGCGGCGCGGGCCGTAGCCCAGAGACCCAGTACTTC
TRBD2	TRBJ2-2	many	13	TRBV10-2	CASRLAGTGELFF	TGCGCCAGCAGACTAGCGGGGACCGGGGAGCTGTTTTTT
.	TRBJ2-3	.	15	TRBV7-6	CAGGSGARDTETQYF	TGTGCCGGCGGCTCAGGGGCCAGGGACACAGAGACGCAGTATTTT
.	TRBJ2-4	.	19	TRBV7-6	CGTGLGAAIGGRAQDIQYF	TGTGGCACGGGCTTGGGTGCGGCGATCGGCGGGCGTGCCCAAGACATCCAGTACTTC
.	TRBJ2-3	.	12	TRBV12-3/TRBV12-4	CASSEFLDTQYF	TGTGCCAGCAGTGAATTCTTGGATACGCAGTATTTT
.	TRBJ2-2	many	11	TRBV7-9	CASSPGGELFF	TGTGCCAGCAGCCCTGGGGGGGAGCTGTTTTTT
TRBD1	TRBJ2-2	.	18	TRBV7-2	CASSLDRVGTANTGELFF	TGTGCCAGCAGCTTGGACAGGGTGGGAACCGCGAACACCGGGGAGCTGTTTTTT